The 28 T cell receptor beta chains listed next were all sequenced from one sample in a study of tumor-infiltrating lymphocytes in oesophageal squamous cell carcinoma. TCRdb processed the PCR reads anew with MiXCR; each CDR3 protein has one entry. The table shows 16,000 or so distinct CDR3 sequences, with about 40% occurring only once. The sequenced sample consisted of blood. Receptors were obtained from a female donor with esophageal squamous cell carcinoma.

Many counts were recorded for this clonotype. The V and J genes are TRBV7-9 and TRBJ2-1; 12 nucleotides align to TRBD2. This CDR3 has 18 residues. Germline loops: CDR1 SEHNR, CDR2 FQNEAQ (reference sequence). V lost 1 base and J lost 8; bases outside the gene matches: 12. The CDR3 spells CASSLGWLAGGHRHEQFF. The CDR3 DNA is TGTGCCAGCAGCTTAGGGTGGCTAGCGGGAGGGCACAGGCATGAGCAGTTCTTC.

This chain connects TRBV18 to TRBJ1-1; the D is unclear. CDR1 and CDR2 from the germline V gene are KGHSH and LQKENI. This CDR3 spans 13 amino acids. Trimming stripped 6 bases from V and 0 bases from J, with 8 bases between. CDR3 sequence reads: CASSRAMNTEAFF. The CDR3 DNA follows: TGTGCCAGCTCTCGGGCCATGAACACTGAAGCTTTCTTT. The full variable domain, in which reference TRBV18 and TRBJ1-1 provide the parts outside the CDR3, is NAGVMQNPRHLVRRRGQEARLRCSPMKGHSHVYWYRQLPEEGLKFMVYLQKENIIDESGMPKERFSAEFPKEGPSILRIQQVVRGDSAAYFCASSRAMNTEAFFGQGTRLTVV.

This clonotype was found a few times. The chain links TRBV5-4 to TRBJ2-1; D possibly uses TRBD1 or TRBD2 (5 bases each). The CDR3 runs to 14 residues. Trimming stripped 4 bases from V and 5 bases from J, with 13 bases between. The V gene's germline CDR1 is SGHNT and CDR2 YYREEE (reference sequence). The CDR3 DNA sequence: TGTGCCAGCAGCCAGGGACCAGGCGACAATGAGCAGTTCTTC. Its protein product is CASSQGPGDNEQFF.

This clonotype has a count of ten or more. A read error may be the cause here, since a much bigger clone is one base away. The V gene is TRBV7-3, the J gene TRBJ2-3; 8 nucleotides match TRBD2. V gave up 1 base and J gave up 14 bases; unmatched junction bases: 20. Germline assignment: CDR1 SGHTA and CDR2 FQGTGA. The CDR3 contains 17 residues. Here the CDR3 reads CASSLSSSGSRTGELYF. The CDR3, as DNA: TGTGCCAGCAGCTTAAGTTCCAGCGGGAGTAGGACCGGGGAGCTGTATTTT. The whole variable domain, filled in from reference TRBV7-3 and TRBJ2-3, reads GAGVSQTPSNKVTEKGKYVELRCDPISGHTALYWYRQSLGQGPEFLIYFQGTGAADDSGLPNDRFFAVRPEGSVSTLKIQRTERGDSAVYLCASSLSSSGSRTGELYFGPGTRLTVL.

This clonotype was detected ten times or more. The J gene is TRBJ2-3, the V gene TRBV11-2; 8 bases line up with TRBD2. The CDR3 loop spans 14 amino acids. Germline lookup yields CDR1 SGHAT and CDR2 FQNNGV. V dropped 9 bases and J dropped 3; count of bases not matched to a gene: 8. CDR3 sequence: CASLAGSKTDTQYF. The CDR3 nucleotides read TGTGCCAGTTTAGCGGGAAGTAAAACAGATACGCAGTATTTT.

J is TRBJ2-7 and V is TRBV18; 7 bases line up with TRBD1. The V segment lost 5 bases and the J segment 5 bases; nucleotides outside the gene matches: 3. The CDR3 totals 12 residues. Per germline, CDR1 KGHSH and CDR2 LQKENI. The chain's CDR3 is CASSDRDDEQYF. The CDR3 bases are TGTGCCAGCTCAGACAGGGACGACGAGCAGTACTTC.

This clonotype showed up many times. The V call is TRBV24-1, the J call TRBJ2-7; D possibly matches TRBD1 or TRBD2 (6 bases each). V was trimmed by 5 bases and J by 7 bases, leaving 14 bases between them. CDR3 length: 13 residues. Germline loops: CDR1 KGHDR, CDR2 SFDVKD. The CDR3: CATSAGAWGEQYF. CDR3 nucleotide sequence: TGTGCCACCAGTGCGGGGGCCTGGGGGGAGCAGTACTTC.

Ten or more counts support this clonotype. V usage is TRBV6-6 and J usage is TRBJ2-1; 13 nucleotides match TRBD2. The CDR3 consists of 20 residues. J lost 0 bases, V lost 2 bases, and 10 bases had no gene match. Germline V gene lookup returns CDR1 MNHNY and CDR2 SVGAGI (reference sequence). In nucleotides, the CDR3 is TGTGCCAGCAGTTACCTTGGGACTAGCGGGATAGTTCGCTCCTACAATGAGCAGTTCTTC. Protein: CASSYLGTSGIVRSYNEQFF.

J is TRBJ1-4 and V is TRBV7-2; 8 nucleotides match TRBD1. CDR1 is SGHTA, CDR2 FQGNSA, per germline. This CDR3 is 15 amino acids long. V shed 4 bases and J 3 bases; nucleotides not matched to a gene: 4. The CDR3 region is CASSSQGAANEKLFF. Written as DNA, the CDR3 is TGTGCCAGCAGCTCCCAGGGGGCAGCTAATGAAAAACTGTTTTTT.

The chain has TRBV7-6 and TRBJ2-3, with D hard to call. CDR1 and CDR2 (germline): SGHVS, FNYEAQ. The V end lost 1 base, the J end lost 0 bases, and 8 bases lay between the germline ends. The CDR3 spans 15 residues. CDR3 sequence reads: CASSLEGLSTDTQYF. The CDR3 nucleotides are TGTGCCAGCAGCTTAGAGGGTCTGAGCACAGATACGCAGTATTTT.

The J gene is TRBJ2-1, the V gene TRBV7-8, with TRBD2 identical over 11 bases. The junction had 3 bases not matched to a gene; V was cut back by 1 base and J by 7 bases. CDR1 SGHVS and CDR2 FQNEAQ come from the germline V gene. This CDR3 comprises 15 residues. CDR3 sequence reads: CASSLVAGGPNEQFF. In DNA form, the CDR3 reads TGTGCCAGCAGCTTAGTAGCGGGAGGGCCAAATGAGCAGTTCTTC.

This clonotype was seen repeatedly, ten times or more. The chain joins TRBV5-8 to TRBJ1-5; 7 bases align to TRBD1. V shed 0 bases and J 3 bases; nucleotides not matched to a gene: 6. Germline loops: CDR1 SGHTS, CDR2 YDEGEE. The CDR3 length is 16 residues. CDR3 DNA sequence: TGTGCCAGCAGCTTGGGTCAGGGGGAAAACAATCAGCCCCAGCATTTT. It is translated as CASSLGQGENNQPQHF.

This clonotype was found once. V and J are TRBV7-2 and TRBJ2-3; D perhaps matches TRBD1 (5 bases). The CDR3 is 14 residues long. Deletions cut 3 bases from V and 6 bases from J, with 13 bases between. CDR1 and CDR2 (germline): SGHTA, FQGNSA. CDR3 loop: CASSLQGSHDTQYF. As DNA, the CDR3 is TGTGCCAGCAGCTTGCAGGGCAGTCACGATACGCAGTATTTT.

This chain links TRBV7-2 with TRBJ2-1; weak D call: TRBD2 (6 bases). The DNA end is more similar to TRBJ2-5, so the J call may be wrong. CDR3 length: 15 residues. The germline V gene has CDR1 SGHTA and CDR2 FQGNSA. The CDR3 DNA reads TGTGCCAGCAGCTCCAAGGGCGGGGAGGTGGAGACCCAGTACTTC. This gives the protein CASSSKGGEVETQYF.

This clonotype was found a few times. A much more abundant neighbour one base away suggests this may be a read error. The chain uses TRBV2 and TRBJ2-1; 8 nucleotides agree with TRBD1. The V gene end was trimmed by 7 bases and the J gene end by 10 bases; junction bases not matched to a gene: 12. CDR3 length: 14 residues. Germline loops: CDR1 SNHLY, CDR2 FYNNEI. CDR3 region: CASIATGASYEQFF. The CDR3 DNA sequence: TGTGCCAGCATCGCGACAGGGGCATCCTACGAGCAGTTCTTC.

In this sample, this clonotype is large. The J gene is TRBJ2-5, the V gene TRBV7-2; the match to TRBD2 covers 7 bases. The V gene's germline CDR1 is SGHTA and CDR2 FQGNSA. After removal of 1 base from V and 7 bases from J, the junction contained 9 bases not matched to a gene. The CDR3 sequence is 15 residues long. The CDR3 sequence is CASSLGAGIGGTQYF. CDR3 DNA: TGTGCCAGCAGCTTAGGAGCGGGGATCGGTGGGACCCAGTACTTC.

The J gene is TRBJ2-1, the V gene TRBV10-3, with TRBD2 matching over 9 bases. With V trimmed by 5 bases and J by 4 bases, 6 bases remained unmatched. Germline lookup yields CDR1 ENHRY and CDR2 SYGVKD. The CDR3 length is 15 residues. CDR3 amino acids: CAISLGSGGYNEQFF. The CDR3, as DNA: TGTGCCATCAGTCTCGGGAGCGGGGGGTACAATGAGCAGTTCTTC.

V and J are TRBV7-9 and TRBJ2-4, with no clear D. V lost 5 bases and J 6 bases, leaving 8 bases between the germline ends. The CDR3 totals 12 residues. The germline gives CDR1 SEHNR, CDR2 FQNEAQ (reference sequence). CDR3 amino acids: CASSPRLNIQYF. CDR3 in DNA: TGTGCCAGCAGCCCGCGGTTAAACATTCAGTACTTC.

The chain carries TRBV7-2 and TRBJ2-1; 8 bases match TRBD2. The trim removed 1 base at V and 7 bases at J, leaving 0 bases unmatched. Germline assignment: CDR1 SGHTA and CDR2 FQGNSA. The CDR3 is 13 amino acids. CDR3 residues: CASSLVAGNEQFF. The CDR3, as DNA: TGTGCCAGCAGCTTAGTAGCGGGAAATGAGCAGTTCTTC.

V gene TRBV6-1 combines with J gene TRBJ2-7; the match to TRBD2 covers 8 bases. Germline V gene sequence: CDR1 MNHNS, CDR2 SASEGT. The CDR3 is made up of 16 amino acids. Unmatched junction bases numbered 14, after V lost 1 base and J lost 9 bases. The CDR3 spells CASSEVAGSFTDTQYF. The CDR3 nucleotides are TGTGCCAGCAGTGAAGTAGCGGGGTCCTTCACAGATACGCAGTACTTC.

This sequence joins TRBV6-2 or TRBV6-3 and TRBJ2-1; D not certain. Germline values: CDR1 MNHEY, CDR2 SVGEGT. The CDR3 totals 14 residues. V lost 4 bases and J lost 7, with 14 bases in between. The CDR3 here is CASSSSDWPNEQFF. The CDR3 DNA reads TGTGCCAGCAGTTCCTCAGACTGGCCAAATGAGCAGTTCTTC.

In its sample, this clonotype was seen many times. The chain uses TRBV6-1 and TRBJ2-2; 9 positions match TRBD1. V trimming: 5 bases; J trimming: 3 bases; junction bases outside the gene matches: 13. Germline V lookup: CDR1 MNHNS, CDR2 SASEGT. This CDR3 spans 18 amino acids. CDR3 loop: CASSPLRPGQGYTGELFF. CDR3 DNA: TGTGCCAGCAGTCCCCTCCGTCCGGGACAGGGATACACCGGGGAGCTGTTTTTT.

This clonotype occurred once. V is TRBV6-9 and J is TRBJ2-3; no clear D. This CDR3 contains 13 residues. The V end was cut by 8 bases, the J end by 4 bases, with 13 bases between. Germline V gives CDR1 MNHGY, CDR2 SVAAGI. CDR3 loop: CASGSLVADTQYF. The CDR3, as DNA: TGTGCCAGCGGATCCCTAGTTGCAGATACGCAGTATTTT.

This clonotype was recorded a few times. The rearrangement links TRBV11-2 to TRBJ2-5; 10 nucleotides align to TRBD2. The J call may be in error: the DNA end matches TRBJ2-7 better. Looked up from germline, CDR1 is SGHAT and CDR2 is FQNNGV. The CDR3 contains 14 residues. This CDR3 reads CASSLLAGVYEQYF. DNA of the CDR3: TGTGCCAGCAGCTTACTAGCGGGGGTCTACGAGCAGTACTTC.

There are a few counts of this clonotype. One junction end disagrees with the germline gene, perhaps due to a read error. The V call is TRBV7-2, the J call TRBJ2-7; TRBD2 matches at 7 bases. The CDR3 contains 14 residues. Germline V gene sequence: CDR1 SGHTA, CDR2 FQGNSA. CDR3 in DNA: TGTGCCAGCAGCTTAGGACTAGCTGCCGGGGAGCTGTACTTC. It is translated as CASSLGLAAGELYF.

The chain has TRBV6-8 and TRBJ2-5, with 11 bases that match TRBD1. The V segment lost 8 bases and the J segment 4 bases; nucleotides outside the gene matches: 15. Germline V gene lookup returns CDR1 MNHGY and CDR2 SAAAGT. CDR3 length: 17 residues. CDR3 nucleotides: TGTGCCAGCGGACGATATGCCGGGACAGGGGGGAGAGAGACCCAGTACTTC. Translation gives CASGRYAGTGGRETQYF.

This clonotype appeared once. The genes are TRBV6-6 and TRBJ2-5; no clear D gene. CDR3 length: 12 amino acids. Germline V lookup: CDR1 MNHNY, CDR2 SVGAGI (reference sequence). With 7 bases removed from V and 5 bases from J, the gap between germline ends came to 11 bases. CDR3 DNA sequence: TGTGCCAGCACTGAAATCGTCGAGACCCAGTACTTC. Protein product: CASTEIVETQYF.

This CDR3 reads CASSLAGGLRGTQYF. CDR3 in DNA: TGTGCCAGCAGCTTAGCGGGCGGGCTGCGGGGGACCCAGTACTTC. The chain has TRBV7-9 and TRBJ2-5; D possibly corresponds to TRBD2 (6 bases). The CDR3 has 15 amino acids. The germline V gene has CDR1 SEHNR and CDR2 FQNEAQ (reference sequence). The V and J ends lost 0 bases and 7 bases respectively, with 15 bases between them. The variable domain in full, completed from reference TRBV7-9 and TRBJ2-5, reads DTGVSQNPRHKITKRGQNVTFRCDPISEHNRLYWYRQTLGQGPEFLTYFQNEAQLEKSRLLSDRFSAERPKGSFSTLEIQRTEQGDSAMYLCASSLAGGLRGTQYFGPGTRLLVL.